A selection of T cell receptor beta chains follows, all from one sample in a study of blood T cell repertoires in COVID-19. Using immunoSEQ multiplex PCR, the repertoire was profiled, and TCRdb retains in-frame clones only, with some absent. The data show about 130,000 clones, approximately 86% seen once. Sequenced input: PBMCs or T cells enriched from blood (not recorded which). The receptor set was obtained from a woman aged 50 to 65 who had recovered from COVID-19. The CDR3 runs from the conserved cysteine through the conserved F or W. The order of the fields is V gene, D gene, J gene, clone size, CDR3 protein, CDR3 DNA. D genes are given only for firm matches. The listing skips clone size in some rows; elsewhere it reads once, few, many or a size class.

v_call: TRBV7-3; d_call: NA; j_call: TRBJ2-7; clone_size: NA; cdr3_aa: CASSTDRGNEQYF; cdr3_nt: TGTGCCAGCAGTACGGATAGAGGGAACGAGCAGTACTTC
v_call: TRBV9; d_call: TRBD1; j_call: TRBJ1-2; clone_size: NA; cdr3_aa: CASSVPGQGLLDGYTF; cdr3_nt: TGTGCCAGCAGCGTTCCGGGACAGGGGTTACTCGATGGCTACACCTTC
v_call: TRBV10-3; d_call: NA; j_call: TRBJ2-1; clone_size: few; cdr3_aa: CAITGDRNGGEQFF; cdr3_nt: TGTGCCATCACCGGAGACAGGAACGGAGGTGAGCAGTTCTTC
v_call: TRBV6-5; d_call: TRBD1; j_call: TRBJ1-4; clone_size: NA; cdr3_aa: CASSQTTGSTEKLFF; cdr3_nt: TGTGCCAGCAGCCAGACGACAGGGTCAACCGAAAAACTGTTTTTT
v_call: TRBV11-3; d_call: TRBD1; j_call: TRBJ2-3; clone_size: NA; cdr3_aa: CASSSGQGADTQYF; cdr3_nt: TGTGCCAGCAGCTCCGGACAGGGGGCAGATACGCAGTATTTT
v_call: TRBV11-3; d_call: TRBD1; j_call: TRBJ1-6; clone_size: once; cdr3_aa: CASSAGAGQGVYNSPLHF; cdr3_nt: TGTGCCAGCAGCGCGGGGGCAGGACAGGGGGTCTATAATTCACCCCTCCACTTT
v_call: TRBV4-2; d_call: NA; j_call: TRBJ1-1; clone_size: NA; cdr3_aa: CASSQDPTPNTEAFF; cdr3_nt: TGTGCCAGCAGCCAAGATCCGACACCGAACACTGAAGCTTTCTTT
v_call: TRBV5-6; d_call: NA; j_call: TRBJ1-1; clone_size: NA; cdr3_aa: CASSLAQPRGAFF; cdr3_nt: TGTGCCAGCAGCTTGGCCCAGCCCCGAGGGGCTTTCTTT
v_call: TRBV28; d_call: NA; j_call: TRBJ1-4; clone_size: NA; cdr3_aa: CASSFGGTNEKLFF; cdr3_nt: TGTGCCAGCAGTTTCGGGGGAACTAATGAAAAACTGTTTTTT
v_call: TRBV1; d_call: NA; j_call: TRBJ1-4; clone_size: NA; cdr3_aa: CTSSPGVGQGYEKLFF; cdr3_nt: TGCACCAGCAGCCCGGGTGTAGGGCAGGGATATGAAAAACTGTTTTTT
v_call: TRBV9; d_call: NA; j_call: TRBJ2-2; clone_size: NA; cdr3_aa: CASSVEAGPRNTGELFF; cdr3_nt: TGTGCCAGCAGCGTAGAGGCGGGACCGAGGAACACCGGGGAGCTGTTTTTT
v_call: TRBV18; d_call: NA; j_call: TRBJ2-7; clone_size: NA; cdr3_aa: CASSNRGGITYEQYF; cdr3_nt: TGTGCCAGCTCGAATAGGGGCGGAATAACCTACGAGCAGTACTTC
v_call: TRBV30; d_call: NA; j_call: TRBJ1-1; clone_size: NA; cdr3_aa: CAWTRSGVLLALNTEAFF; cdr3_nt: TGTGCCTGGACCCGATCAGGGGTTTTATTGGCCTTGAACACTGAAGCTTTCTTT
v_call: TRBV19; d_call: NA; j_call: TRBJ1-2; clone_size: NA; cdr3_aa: CASRQGYGYTF; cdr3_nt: TGTGCCAGTAGACAGGGCTATGGCTACACCTTC
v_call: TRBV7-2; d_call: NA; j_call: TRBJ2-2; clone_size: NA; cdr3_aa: CASSPIPQGAGELFF; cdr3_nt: TGTGCCAGCAGCCCAATCCCCCAGGGTGCCGGGGAGCTGTTTTTT
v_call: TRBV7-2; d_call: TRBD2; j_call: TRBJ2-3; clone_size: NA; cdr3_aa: CATPRASGGASTDTQYF; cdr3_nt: TGTGCCACCCCTCGGGCTAGCGGGGGCGCTAGCACAGATACGCAGTATTTT
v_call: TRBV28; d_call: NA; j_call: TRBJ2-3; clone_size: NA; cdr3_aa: CASSPRTGVYTDTQYF; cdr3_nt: TGTGCCAGCAGTCCGCGCACGGGGGTCTACACAGATACGCAGTATTTT
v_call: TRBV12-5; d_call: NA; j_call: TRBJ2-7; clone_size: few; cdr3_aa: CASGSGTSAYEQYF; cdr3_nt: TGTGCTAGTGGTTCCGGGACATCAGCCTACGAGCAGTACTTC
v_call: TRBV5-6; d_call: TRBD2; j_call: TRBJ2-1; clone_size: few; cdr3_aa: CASSQTSGGWNEQFF; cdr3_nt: TGTGCCAGCAGCCAAACTAGCGGGGGGTGGAATGAGCAGTTCTTC
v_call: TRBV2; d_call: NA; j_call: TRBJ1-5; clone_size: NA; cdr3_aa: CASNADSNQPQHF; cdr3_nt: TGTGCCAGCAACGCGGATTCCAATCAGCCCCAGCATTTT
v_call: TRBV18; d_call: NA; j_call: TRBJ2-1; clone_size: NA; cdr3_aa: CASSPLGAGEQFF; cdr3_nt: TGTGCCAGCTCACCGTTGGGGGCGGGTGAGCAGTTCTTC
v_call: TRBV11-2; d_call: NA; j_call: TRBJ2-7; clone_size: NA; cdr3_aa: CATGTRSSYEQYF; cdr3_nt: TGTGCCACCGGGACACGGAGCTCCTACGAGCAGTACTTC
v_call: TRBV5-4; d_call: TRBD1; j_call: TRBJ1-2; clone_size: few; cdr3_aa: CASSFFDRGGLYGYTF; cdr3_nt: TGTGCCAGCAGCTTCTTTGACAGGGGGGGGCTCTATGGCTACACCTTC
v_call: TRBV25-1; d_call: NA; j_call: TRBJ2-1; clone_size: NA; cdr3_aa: CASSEGQPGYNEQFF; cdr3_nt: TGTGCCAGCAGTGAAGGGCAACCCGGTTACAATGAGCAGTTCTTC
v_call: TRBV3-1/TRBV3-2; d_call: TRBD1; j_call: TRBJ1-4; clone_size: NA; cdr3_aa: CASSPQGATNEKLFF; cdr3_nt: TGTGCCAGCAGCCCCCAGGGGGCAACTAATGAAAAACTGTTTTTT
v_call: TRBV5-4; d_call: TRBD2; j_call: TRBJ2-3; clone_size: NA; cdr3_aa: CASSLVTRWTSGGATDTQYF; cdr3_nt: TGTGCCAGCAGCTTGGTTACACGTTGGACTAGCGGGGGGGCCACAGATACGCAGTATTTT
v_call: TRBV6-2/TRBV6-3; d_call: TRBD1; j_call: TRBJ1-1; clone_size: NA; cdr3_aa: CASSYSGQGAFLTTFF; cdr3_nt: TGTGCCAGCAGTTACTCGGGGCAGGGGGCGTTCCTAACGACTTTCTTT
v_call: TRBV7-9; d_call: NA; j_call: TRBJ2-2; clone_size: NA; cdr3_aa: CASSFRTGLTGELFF; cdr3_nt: TGTGCCAGCAGCTTCAGAACAGGGTTGACCGGGGAGCTGTTTTTT
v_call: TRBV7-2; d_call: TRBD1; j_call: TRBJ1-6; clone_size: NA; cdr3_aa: CASSLSGQINSPLHF; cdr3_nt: TGTGCCAGCAGCTTATCGGGACAGATTAATTCACCCCTCCACTTT
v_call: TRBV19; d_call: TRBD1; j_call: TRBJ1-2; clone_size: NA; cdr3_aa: CASSTKGQGVFYGYTF; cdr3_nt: TGTGCCAGTAGTACCAAGGGACAGGGCGTTTTCTATGGCTACACCTTC
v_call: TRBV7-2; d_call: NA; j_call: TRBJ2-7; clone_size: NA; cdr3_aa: CASSVDSARGYEQYF; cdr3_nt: TGTGCCAGCAGCGTTGACTCCGCCCGGGGCTACGAGCAGTACTTC
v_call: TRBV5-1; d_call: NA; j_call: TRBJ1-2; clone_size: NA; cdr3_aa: CASSGSRETAYGYTF; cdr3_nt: TGCGCCAGCAGCGGATCCCGTGAGACAGCTTATGGCTACACCTTC
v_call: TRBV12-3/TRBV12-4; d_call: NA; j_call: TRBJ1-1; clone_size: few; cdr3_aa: CASSFKRTEAFF; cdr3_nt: TGTGCCAGCAGTTTTAAGCGCACTGAAGCTTTCTTT
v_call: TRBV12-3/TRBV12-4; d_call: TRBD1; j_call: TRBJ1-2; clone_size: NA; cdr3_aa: CASSPTGYGYTF; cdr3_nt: TGTGCCAGCAGTCCGACAGGGTACGGCTACACCTTC
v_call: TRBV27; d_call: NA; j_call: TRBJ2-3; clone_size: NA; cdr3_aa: CASSPSAGTGMDTQYF; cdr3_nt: TGTGCCAGCAGTCCCTCGGCCGGCACGGGAATGGATACGCAGTATTTT
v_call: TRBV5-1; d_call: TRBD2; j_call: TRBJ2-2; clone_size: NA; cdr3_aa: CASRLAGEIGTGELFF; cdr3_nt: TGCGCCAGCAGACTAGCGGGGGAAATCGGCACCGGGGAGCTGTTTTTT
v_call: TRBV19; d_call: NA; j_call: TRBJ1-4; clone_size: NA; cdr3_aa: CASSAPGQSLNEKLFF; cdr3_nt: TGTGCCAGTAGTGCTCCAGGACAGAGTCTAAATGAAAAACTGTTTTTT
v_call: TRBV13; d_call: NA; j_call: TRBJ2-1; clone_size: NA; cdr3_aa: CASSLAREQFF; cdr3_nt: TGTGCCAGCAGCTTAGCGAGGGAGCAGTTCTTC
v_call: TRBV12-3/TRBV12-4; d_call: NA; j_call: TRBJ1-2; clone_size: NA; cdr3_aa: CASSFNPSGGYTF; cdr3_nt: TGTGCCAGCAGTTTTAATCCTTCGGGTGGCTACACCTTC
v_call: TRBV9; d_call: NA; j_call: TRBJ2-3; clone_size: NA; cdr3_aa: CASSALQGRTQYF; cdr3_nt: TGTGCCAGCAGCGCCCTACAGGGGAGGACGCAGTATTTT
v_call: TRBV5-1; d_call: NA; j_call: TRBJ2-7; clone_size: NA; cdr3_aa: CASSLGIRIGNEQYF; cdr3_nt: TGCGCCAGCAGCTTGGGTATTAGGATCGGGAACGAGCAGTACTTC
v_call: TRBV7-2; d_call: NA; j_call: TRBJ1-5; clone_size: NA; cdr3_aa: CASRRTRAEPQHF; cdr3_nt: TGTGCCAGCAGGAGGACAAGGGCGGAGCCCCAGCATTTT
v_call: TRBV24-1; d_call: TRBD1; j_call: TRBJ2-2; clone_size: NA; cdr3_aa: CATSDHSTGRSNGELFF; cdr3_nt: TGTGCCACCAGTGACCATTCGACAGGGCGGTCGAACGGGGAGCTGTTTTTT
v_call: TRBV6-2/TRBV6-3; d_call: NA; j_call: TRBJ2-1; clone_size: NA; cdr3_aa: CASSLGGVGNEQFF; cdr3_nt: TGTGCCAGCAGTTTAGGCGGTGTCGGCAATGAGCAGTTCTTC
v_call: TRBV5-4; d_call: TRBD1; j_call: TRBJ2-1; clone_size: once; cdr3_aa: CASSFPGGPINEQFF; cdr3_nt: TGTGCCAGCAGCTTCCCAGGGGGACCTATCAATGAGCAGTTCTTC
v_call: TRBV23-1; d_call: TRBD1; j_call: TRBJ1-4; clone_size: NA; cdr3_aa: CASSLPGQGATNEKLFF; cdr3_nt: TGCGCCAGCAGTCTCCCGGGACAGGGGGCGACTAATGAAAAACTGTTTTTT
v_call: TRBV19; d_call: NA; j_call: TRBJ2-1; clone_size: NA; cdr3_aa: CASSIGASRGEQFF; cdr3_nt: TGTGCCAGTAGTATCGGAGCGTCGCGCGGTGAGCAGTTCTTC
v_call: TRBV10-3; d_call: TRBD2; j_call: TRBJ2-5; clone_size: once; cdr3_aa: CAISESAGAPQETQYF; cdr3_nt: TGTGCCATCAGTGAGTCAGCGGGGGCCCCACAAGAGACCCAGTACTTC
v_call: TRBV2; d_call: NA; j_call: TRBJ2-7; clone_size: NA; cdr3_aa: CASSLMDNEQYF; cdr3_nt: TGTGCCAGCAGCTTAATGGACAACGAGCAGTACTTC
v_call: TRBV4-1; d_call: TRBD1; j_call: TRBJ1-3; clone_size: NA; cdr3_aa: CASSQGMTGVIRSGNTIYF; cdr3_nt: TGCGCCAGCAGCCAAGGAATGACAGGGGTGATTCGGTCCGGAAACACCATATATTTT
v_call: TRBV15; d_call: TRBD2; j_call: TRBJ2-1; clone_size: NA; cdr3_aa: CATSRDWLLAGGKSYNEQFF; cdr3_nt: TGTGCCACCAGCAGAGATTGGCTCCTAGCGGGGGGAAAATCCTACAATGAGCAGTTCTTC
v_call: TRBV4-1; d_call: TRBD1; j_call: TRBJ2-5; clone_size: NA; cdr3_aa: CASSPRTGNQETQYF; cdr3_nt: TGCGCCAGCAGCCCCCGGACAGGGAACCAAGAGACCCAGTACTTC
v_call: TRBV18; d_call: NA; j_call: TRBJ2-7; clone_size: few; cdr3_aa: CASSPQTDYEQYF; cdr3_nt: TGTGCCAGCTCACCACAGACAGACTACGAGCAGTACTTC
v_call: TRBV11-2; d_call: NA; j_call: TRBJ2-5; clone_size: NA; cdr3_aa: CASSHGAGARETQYF; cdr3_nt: TGTGCCAGCAGCCACGGGGCAGGGGCGAGGGAGACCCAGTACTTC
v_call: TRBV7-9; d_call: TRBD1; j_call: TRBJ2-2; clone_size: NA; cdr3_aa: CASSLNPGTGSDTGELFF; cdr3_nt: TGTGCCAGCAGCTTAAATCCCGGGACAGGGTCGGACACCGGGGAGCTGTTTTTT
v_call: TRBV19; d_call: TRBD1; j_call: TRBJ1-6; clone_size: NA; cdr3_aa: CASSIGGQAYNSPLHF; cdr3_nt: TGTGCCAGTAGTATAGGCGGACAGGCTTATAATTCACCCCTCCACTTT
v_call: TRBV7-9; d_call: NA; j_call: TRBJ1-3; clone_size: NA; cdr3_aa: CASSQTGDGNTIYF; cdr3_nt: TGTGCCAGCAGCCAGACAGGCGATGGAAACACCATATATTTT
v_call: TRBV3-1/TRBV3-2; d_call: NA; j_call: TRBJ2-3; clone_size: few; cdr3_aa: CASSSSKSVSTDTQYF; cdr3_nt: TGTGCCAGCAGTTCCTCGAAGAGCGTGAGCACAGATACGCAGTATTTT
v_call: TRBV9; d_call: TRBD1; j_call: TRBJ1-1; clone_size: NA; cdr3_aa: CASSGYRGNTEAFF; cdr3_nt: TGTGCCAGCAGTGGCTACAGGGGTAACACTGAAGCTTTCTTT
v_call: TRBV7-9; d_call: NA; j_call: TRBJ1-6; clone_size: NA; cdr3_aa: CASSQDTDNSPLHF; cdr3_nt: TGTGCCAGCAGCCAGGACACCGATAATTCACCCCTCCACTTT